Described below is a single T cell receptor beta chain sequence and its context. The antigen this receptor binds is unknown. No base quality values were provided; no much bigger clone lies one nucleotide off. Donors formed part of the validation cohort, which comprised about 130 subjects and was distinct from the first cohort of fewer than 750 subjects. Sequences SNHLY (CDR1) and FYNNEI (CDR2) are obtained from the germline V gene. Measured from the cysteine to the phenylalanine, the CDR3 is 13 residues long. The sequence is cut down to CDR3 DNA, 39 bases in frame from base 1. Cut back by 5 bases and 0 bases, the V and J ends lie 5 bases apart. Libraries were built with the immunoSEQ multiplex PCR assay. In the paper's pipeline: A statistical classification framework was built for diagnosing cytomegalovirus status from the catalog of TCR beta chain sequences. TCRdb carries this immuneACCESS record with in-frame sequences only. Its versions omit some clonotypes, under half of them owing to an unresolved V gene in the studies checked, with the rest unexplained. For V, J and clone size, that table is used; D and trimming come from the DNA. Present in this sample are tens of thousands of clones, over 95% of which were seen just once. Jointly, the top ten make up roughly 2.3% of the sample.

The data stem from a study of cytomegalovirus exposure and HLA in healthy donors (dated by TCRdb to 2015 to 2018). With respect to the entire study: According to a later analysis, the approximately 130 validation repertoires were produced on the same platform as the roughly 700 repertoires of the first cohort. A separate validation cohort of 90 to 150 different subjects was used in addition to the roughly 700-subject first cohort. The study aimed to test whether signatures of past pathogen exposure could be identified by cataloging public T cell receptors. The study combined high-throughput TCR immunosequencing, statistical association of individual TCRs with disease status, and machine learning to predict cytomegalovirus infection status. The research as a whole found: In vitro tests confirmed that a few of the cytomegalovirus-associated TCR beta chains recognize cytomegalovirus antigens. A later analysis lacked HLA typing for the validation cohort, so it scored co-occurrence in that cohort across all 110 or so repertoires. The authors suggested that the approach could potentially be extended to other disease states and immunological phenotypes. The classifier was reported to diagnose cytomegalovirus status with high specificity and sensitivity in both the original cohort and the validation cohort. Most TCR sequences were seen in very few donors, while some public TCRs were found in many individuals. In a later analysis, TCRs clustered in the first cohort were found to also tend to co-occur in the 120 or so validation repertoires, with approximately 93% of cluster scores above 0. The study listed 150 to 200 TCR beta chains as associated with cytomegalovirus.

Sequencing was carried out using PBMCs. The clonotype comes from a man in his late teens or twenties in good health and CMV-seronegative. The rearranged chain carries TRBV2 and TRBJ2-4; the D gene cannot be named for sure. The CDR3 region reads CASSSPAKNIQYF. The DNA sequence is TGTGCCAGCAGTTCTCCAGCCAAAAACATTCAGTACTTC.